The 15 T cell receptor beta chains presented below share a single source sample, sequenced in a study of OX40 agonist ivuxolimab in advanced cancers. Library prep was done by the immunoSEQ multiplex PCR assay. TCRdb carries this immuneACCESS record with in-frame sequences only. Its versions omit some clonotypes, under half of them owing to an unresolved V gene in the studies checked, with the rest unexplained. A total of about 73,000 clones appear in this sample, approximately 90% of them only once. 9.5% to 12% of the sample comes from the top ten. The sequences come from CD4+ or CD8+ T cells sorted from blood, collected in a trial of the OX40 agonist ivuxolimab. Receptors were obtained from an adult with an advanced solid tumor such as melanoma, head and neck, liver or kidney cancer.

The chain carries TRBV10-1 and TRBJ1-1, with a possible D match to TRBD1 (5 bases). Trimming removed 2 bases from V and 2 bases from J, with 6 bases in between. The CDR3 runs to 13 residues. Per the germline V gene, CDR1 is WNHNN and CDR2 is SYGVQD (reference sequence). The CDR3 DNA sequence: TGCGCCAGCAGTGAGAGGGGAAACACTGAAGCTTTCTTT. Residues: CASSERGNTEAFF.

The chain recombines TRBV9 with TRBJ1-1; TRBD1 might be the D (5 bases). The CDR3 sequence is 13 residues long. Germline CDR1 is SGDLS and CDR2 is YYNGEE. Trimming stripped 0 bases from V and 8 bases from J, with 11 bases between. The CDR3 sequence: CASSVGSGDEAFF. CDR3 sequence (DNA): TGTGCCAGCAGCGTAGGTTCGGGGGACGAAGCTTTCTTT.

This rearrangement joins TRBV29-1 to TRBJ2-1; 10 nucleotides align to TRBD2. The CDR3 has 15 amino acids. Germline V gene data show CDR1 as SQVTM and CDR2 as ANQGSEA. The J segment lost 2 bases and the V segment lost 7 bases, leaving 8 bases of the junction unmatched. The CDR3 protein is CSAIRTSGPYNEQFF. Written as DNA, the CDR3 is TGCAGCGCAATCCGGACTAGCGGACCCTACAATGAGCAGTTCTTC.

The V call is TRBV10-1, the J call TRBJ1-1; TRBD1 agrees at 8 bases. Germline values: CDR1 WNHNN, CDR2 SYGVQD (reference sequence). V dropped 8 bases and J dropped 6; count of bases not matched to a gene: 11. This CDR3 is built from 14 residues. In DNA, the CDR3 is TGCGCCAGCGCCCCAACCCAGGGGGCCCCTGAAGCTTTCTTT. It codes for CASAPTQGAPEAFF.

The chain joins TRBV19 to TRBJ1-4; D call uncertain. Per germline, CDR1 LNHDA and CDR2 SQIVND (reference sequence). This CDR3 region has 16 residues. Trimming removed 3 bases at V and 0 bases at J, with 11 bases between. CDR3 sequence: CASSIDWPSTNEKLFF. The CDR3 DNA follows: TGTGCCAGTAGTATTGATTGGCCTTCAACTAATGAAAAACTGTTTTTT.

The gene calls are TRBV30 and TRBJ2-3; the D is unclear. V was pared by 2 bases and J by 2 bases, with 8 bases between. The CDR3 spans 13 residues. CDR1 and CDR2 (germline): GTSNPN, SVGIG (reference sequence). The DNA for the CDR3 is TGTGCCTGGAGTTGGGATCTCACAGATACGCAGTATTTT. Protein: CAWSWDLTDTQYF.

V usage is TRBV4-1 and J usage is TRBJ2-7; possibly TRBD1 or TRBD2 for D (5 bases each). CDR3 length: 13 amino acids. Germline loops: CDR1 MGHRA, CDR2 YSYEKL. V was pared by 4 bases and J by 4 bases, with 11 bases between. Here the CDR3 DNA reads TGCGCCAGCAGCCTCCGGGACCAATACGAGCAGTACTTC. This gives the protein CASSLRDQYEQYF.

This rearrangement joins TRBV10-3 to TRBJ2-1; 9 bases line up with TRBD2. Germline lookup yields CDR1 ENHRY and CDR2 SYGVKD. V was clipped by 2 bases and J by 7 bases; unmatched bases: 9. The CDR3 has 16 amino acids. The CDR3 spells CAISEQFAGGQNEQFF. In DNA form, the CDR3 reads TGTGCCATCAGTGAGCAATTTGCGGGAGGGCAGAATGAGCAGTTCTTC.

This clone was observed once. This sequence joins TRBV5-5 and TRBJ1-1; D is perhaps TRBD1 (6 bases). Trimming shortened V by 3 bases and J by 5 bases, and 11 bases separated the two germline ends. CDR1 is SGHKS and CDR2 is YYEKEE in the germline V gene (reference sequence). The CDR3 totals 13 residues. The CDR3 region has the DNA TGTGCCAGCAGCTCGGGGGCAGGGACTGAAGCTTTCTTT. It translates to CASSSGAGTEAFF.

V usage is TRBV27 and J usage is TRBJ2-1; TRBD1 matches 7 bases. V was pared by 5 bases and J by 5 bases, with 6 bases of the junction left unmatched. The CDR3 spans 14 residues. The germline V gene has CDR1 MNHEY and CDR2 SMNVEV (reference sequence). The CDR3 protein is CASSPPDRNNEQFF. CDR3 bases: TGTGCCAGCAGTCCCCCGGACAGGAACAATGAGCAGTTCTTC.

The chain links TRBV4-2 to TRBJ2-7, with D possibly matching TRBD2 (5 bases). The CDR3 covers 13 residues. CDR1 and CDR2 (germline): LGHNA, YNFKEQ. The germline V and J ends were trimmed by 3 bases and 2 bases, with 8 bases remaining between them. DNA of the CDR3: TGTGCCAGCAGCCACGGGATTACCTACGAGCAGTACTTC. Translated, it gives CASSHGITYEQYF.

The V call is TRBV7-2, the J call TRBJ2-7; D call uncertain. V lost 1 base to trimming and J lost 3 bases, with 4 bases between them. Germline V gene lookup returns CDR1 SGHTA and CDR2 FQGNSA. This CDR3 comprises 12 residues. The CDR3 sequence: CASSLGYYEQYF. The CDR3 DNA reads as TGTGCCAGCAGCTTAGGATACTACGAGCAGTACTTC.

The chain uses TRBV4-2 and TRBJ2-1, with TRBD1 matching over 10 bases. After removal of 0 bases from V and 7 bases from J, the junction contained 9 bases not matched to a gene. The CDR3 loop spans 17 amino acids. The germline V gene encodes CDR1 LGHNA and CDR2 YNFKEQ. This CDR3 is CASSQDRDRGMLNEQFF. The CDR3 nucleotides read TGTGCCAGCAGCCAAGATAGGGACAGGGGTATGCTAAATGAGCAGTTCTTC.

This clone was seen a handful of times. The chain couples TRBV11-2 to TRBJ2-7; D is uncertain. CDR1 is SGHAT and CDR2 is FQNNGV in the germline V gene. Trimming removed 4 bases at V and 0 bases at J, with 10 bases between. The CDR3 runs to 14 residues. This CDR3 is CASSYGRSSYEQYF. The CDR3 DNA follows: TGTGCCAGCAGCTACGGGCGTAGCTCCTACGAGCAGTACTTC.

The chain uses TRBV7-3 and TRBJ1-2; TRBD1 matches at 12 bases. J lost 6 bases, V lost 5 bases, and 7 bases had no gene match. Germline V gene data show CDR1 as SGHTA and CDR2 as FQGTGA. The CDR3 contains 15 residues. The CDR3 spells CASSERDRGHNGYTF. The CDR3 DNA is TGTGCCAGCAGCGAAAGGGACAGGGGGCATAATGGCTACACCTTC.